This T cell receptor (beta chain) was recovered during a study of CD8 T cells in Susac syndrome. Germline assignment: CDR1 SEHNR and CDR2 FQNEAQ (reference sequence). V was shortened by 1 base and J by 5 bases, with 9 bases between the two germline ends. This CDR3 region has 13 residues. Peripheral blood CD8+ and CD4+ T cells were profiled by TCR beta sequencing. Controls were healthy donors chosen to match patients in age and sex. Random hexamers were used to reverse transcribe 0.5 to 1 ug of RNA. An immunoSEQ multiplex PCR amplified TCR beta CDR3 over 54 Vbeta and 13 Jbeta. Each CDR3 protein gets one entry after TCRdb re-called the immunoSEQ multiplex PCR reads with MiXCR. The table has about 49,000 distinct CDR3 sequences, over 85% seen once.

Sequenced material: CD8+ T cells from PBMCs. The TCR sequence derives from a human donor in good health. This rearrangement joins TRBV7-9 to TRBJ2-7; D tentatively reads TRBD1 or TRBD2 (5 bases each). The CDR3, as DNA: TGTGCCAGCAGCTTAGGAGGGACGGACGAGCAGTACTTC. It is translated as CASSLGGTDEQYF.